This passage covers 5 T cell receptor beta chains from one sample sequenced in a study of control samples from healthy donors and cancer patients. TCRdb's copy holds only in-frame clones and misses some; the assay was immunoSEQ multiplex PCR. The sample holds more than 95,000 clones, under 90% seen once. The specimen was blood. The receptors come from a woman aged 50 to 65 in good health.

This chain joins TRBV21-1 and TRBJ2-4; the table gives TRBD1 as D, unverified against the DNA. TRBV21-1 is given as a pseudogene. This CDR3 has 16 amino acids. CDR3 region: CASSNPTGCHKNIQYF. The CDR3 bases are TGTGCCAGCAGCAACCCGACAGGGTGTCACAAAAACATTCAGTACTTC.

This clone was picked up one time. The CDR3 coding sequence is TGTGCCAGCCGCGTAAAGCGGGAGGGCACTTACGAGCAGTACTTC. As protein: CASRVKREGTYEQYF. The chain is built from TRBV27 and TRBJ2-7; 10 nucleotides match TRBD2. V lost 8 bases and J lost 4; bases outside the gene matches: 11. This CDR3 has 15 amino acids. The V gene's germline CDR1 is MNHEY and CDR2 SMNVEV (reference sequence).

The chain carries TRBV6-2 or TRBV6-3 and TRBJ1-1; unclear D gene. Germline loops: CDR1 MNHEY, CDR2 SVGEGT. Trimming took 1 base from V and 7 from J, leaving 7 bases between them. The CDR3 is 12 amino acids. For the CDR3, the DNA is TGTGCCAGCAGTTACTTCGGCAGTGAAGCTTTCTTT. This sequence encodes CASSYFGSEAFF.

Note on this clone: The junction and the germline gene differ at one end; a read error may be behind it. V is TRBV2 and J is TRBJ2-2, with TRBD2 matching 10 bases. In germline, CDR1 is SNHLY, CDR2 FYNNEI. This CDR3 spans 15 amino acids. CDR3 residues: CACSSGRTNTGELFF. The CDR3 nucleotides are TGTGCCTGCAGTAGCGGGAGGACGAACACCGGGGAGCTGTTTTTT.

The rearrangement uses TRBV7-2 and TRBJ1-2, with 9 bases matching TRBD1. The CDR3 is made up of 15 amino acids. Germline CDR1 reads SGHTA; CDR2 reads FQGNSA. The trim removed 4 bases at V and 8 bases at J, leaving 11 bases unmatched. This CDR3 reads CASSSGPGQGLGYTF. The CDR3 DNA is TGTGCCAGCAGCTCCGGTCCTGGACAGGGGTTAGGCTACACCTTC.